What follows are 9 T cell receptor beta chains derived from one specimen sequenced in a study of response to subunit inactivated influenza vaccine. TCRdb reprocessed the RT-PCR reads via MiXCR and lists one record per CDR3 protein. The sample holds roughly 620,000 distinct CDR3 sequences, approximately 10% seen once. Another study also made use of these data, one on T cells expressing NK-cell markers. That study reports: UMIs accompanied the 5'RACE template switching by which TCR beta cDNA was made.

The source material was PBMCs from blood, sampled on the day of vaccination. All receptors come from a middle-aged man who received an inactivated influenza vaccine.

V is TRBV24-1 and J is TRBJ2-2; a weak D match, TRBD2 (5 bases). Germline assignment: CDR1 KGHDR and CDR2 SFDVKD. The V and J ends lost 3 bases and 3 bases respectively, with 13 bases between them. The CDR3 length is 16 residues. The DNA of the CDR3 is TGTGCCACCAGTGATCCGACCGCGGGTTACACCGGGGAGCTGTTTTTT. This encodes CATSDPTAGYTGELFF.

This chain connects TRBV10-3 to TRBJ2-2; the D is unclear. Looked up from germline, CDR1 is ENHRY and CDR2 is SYGVKD. This CDR3 is built from 12 residues. V lost 4 bases to trimming and J lost 6 bases, with 6 bases between them. For the CDR3, the DNA is TGTGCCATCAGTGGCAGCTCCGGGGAGCTGTTTTTT. It yields the protein CAISGSSGELFF.

The CDR3 sequence: CASSFSTSGITYEQYF. The CDR3 nucleotides are TGTGCCAGCAGTTTCTCGACTAGCGGGATTACCTACGAGCAGTACTTC. The chain has TRBV28 and TRBJ2-7; the match to TRBD2 covers 11 bases. Trimming at V came to 3 bases and at J to 2 bases, leaving 6 bases not matched to a gene. The CDR3 extends over 16 amino acids. Germline V gene lookup returns CDR1 MDHEN and CDR2 SYDVKM. The whole variable domain, remainder taken from reference TRBV28 and TRBJ2-7, is DVKVTQSSRYLVKRTGEKVFLECVQDMDHENMFWYRQDPGLGLRLIYFSYDVKMKEKGDIPEGYSVSREKKERFSLILESASTNQTSMYLCASSFSTSGITYEQYFGPGTRLTVT.

This clonotype was seen ten or more times. V usage is TRBV6-5 and J usage is TRBJ1-6, with 9 bases fitting TRBD1. Germline assignment: CDR1 MNHEY and CDR2 SVGAGI. With V trimmed by 2 bases and J by 10 bases, 9 bases remained unmatched. The CDR3 covers 16 residues. The CDR3 is CASSYNPGQGLSPLHF. CDR3 coding DNA: TGTGCCAGCAGTTACAATCCGGGACAGGGTCTCTCACCCCTCCACTTT.

The chain uses TRBV2 and TRBJ2-7; 7 nucleotides align to TRBD1. Germline trimming cut 6 bases from V and 3 bases from J; bases unmatched to any gene: 5. Per germline, CDR1 SNHLY and CDR2 FYNNEI. The length of the CDR3 is 13 residues. The CDR3 reads CASSFDRVYEQYF. CDR3 nucleotides: TGTGCCAGCAGCTTCGACAGGGTCTACGAGCAGTACTTC.

This clonotype was detected a few times. The DNA of the CDR3 is TGTGCCAGTTCGGGACAGGGGGCCCACGAGCAGTACTTC. This codes for CASSGQGAHEQYF. The chain joins TRBV11-2 to TRBJ2-7; 12 nucleotides agree with TRBD1. The ends lost 9 bases at V and 5 bases at J; junction bases unmatched: 5. This CDR3 has 13 residues. CDR1 is SGHAT and CDR2 is FQNNGV in the germline V gene.

This clonotype was observed many times. The CDR3 DNA follows: TGTGCCAGCAGCCAAGTGACAGGGGCGGACTATGGCTACACCTTC. This encodes CASSQVTGADYGYTF. This chain links TRBV4-2 with TRBJ1-2; TRBD1 agrees at 8 bases. CDR1 LGHNA and CDR2 YNFKEQ come from the germline V gene. The CDR3 consists of 15 residues. Trimming cost V 1 base and J 3 bases; bases outside gene matches: 4.

V and J are TRBV4-1 and TRBJ2-1, with a weak D call TRBD2 (7 bases). The germline V gene has CDR1 MGHRA and CDR2 YSYEKL. Trimming took off 1 base at V and 6 bases at J, with 19 bases between the two ends. CDR3 length: 17 residues. This CDR3 reads CASSQALLGGAPNEQFF. The CDR3 nucleotides are TGCGCCAGCAGCCAAGCCCTCTTGGGGGGGGCCCCCAATGAGCAGTTCTTC.

The rearrangement joins TRBV7-8 to TRBJ2-7; D is unclear. The CDR3 is 14 residues long. The V and J ends lost 0 bases and 3 bases respectively, with 9 bases between them. Germline V gene sequence: CDR1 SGHVS, CDR2 FQNEAQ. The CDR3 region has the DNA TGTGCCAGCAGCTTAGCCATCTCCTACTACGAGCAGTACTTC. It is translated as CASSLAISYYEQYF.